This is a list of T cell receptor beta chains from one sample in a study of blood T cell repertoires in COVID-19. Measured with immunoSEQ multiplex PCR; TCRdb has only the in-frame clones, and not every one. The table has roughly 250,000 clones, around 84% seen once. The specimen was PBMCs or T cells enriched from blood (not recorded which). The source is a woman between 50 and 59 years old who had recovered from COVID-19. Both conserved end residues are part of each CDR3. The D gene is left open where the match is weak. The size of a clone is reported for some rows only, either as once, few or many, or as a class for expanded clones.

clone_size: NA
j_call: TRBJ1-2
v_call: TRBV19
d_call: TRBD1
cdr3_aa: CASTVTGVELRDGYTF
cdr3_nt: TGTGCCAGTACCGTGACAGGGGTGGAATTGCGAGACGGCTACACCTTC

clone_size: NA
j_call: TRBJ2-1
v_call: TRBV19
d_call: NA
cdr3_aa: CASRDTGYEQFF
cdr3_nt: TGTGCCAGTAGAGACACAGGGTACGAGCAGTTCTTC

clone_size: NA
j_call: TRBJ2-1
v_call: TRBV27
d_call: TRBD2
cdr3_aa: CASRISGRTNNEQFF
cdr3_nt: TGTGCCAGCCGAATAAGCGGGAGAACGAACAATGAGCAGTTCTTC

clone_size: NA
j_call: TRBJ2-3
v_call: TRBV28
d_call: NA
cdr3_aa: CASSSGTSTDTQYF
cdr3_nt: TGTGCCAGCAGTTCAGGGACTAGCACAGATACGCAGTATTTT

clone_size: NA
j_call: TRBJ2-3
v_call: TRBV19
d_call: TRBD1
cdr3_aa: CASSTDGTGRGDTQYF
cdr3_nt: TGTGCCAGTAGTACAGATGGGACAGGGCGGGGAGATACGCAGTATTTT

clone_size: NA
j_call: TRBJ1-5
v_call: TRBV28
d_call: NA
cdr3_aa: CAILGHNSGQPQHF
cdr3_nt: TGTGCCATCTTGGGACATAATTCGGGTCAGCCCCAGCATTTT

clone_size: NA
j_call: TRBJ2-3
v_call: TRBV7-3
d_call: TRBD2
cdr3_aa: CASSAGLAGRDTQYF
cdr3_nt: TGTGCCAGCAGCGCCGGACTAGCGGGAAGAGATACGCAGTATTTT

clone_size: NA
j_call: TRBJ1-2
v_call: TRBV15
d_call: NA
cdr3_aa: CATSRRTVGGYTF
cdr3_nt: TGTGCCACCAGCAGAAGGACAGTGGGTGGCTACACCTTC

clone_size: few
j_call: TRBJ1-2
v_call: TRBV5-1
d_call: TRBD1
cdr3_aa: CASSSGQGGGYTF
cdr3_nt: TGCGCCAGCAGTTCCGGACAGGGTGGCGGCTACACCTTC

clone_size: few
j_call: TRBJ2-7
v_call: TRBV5-1
d_call: TRBD2
cdr3_aa: CASSAGLAETYEQYF
cdr3_nt: TGCGCCAGCAGCGCGGGACTAGCGGAGACCTACGAGCAGTACTTC

clone_size: once
j_call: TRBJ1-1
v_call: TRBV5-1
d_call: NA
cdr3_aa: CASSLTSLNTEAFF
cdr3_nt: TGCGCCAGCAGCTTGACCAGTTTGAACACTGAAGCTTTCTTT

clone_size: NA
j_call: TRBJ1-4
v_call: TRBV18
d_call: NA
cdr3_aa: CASSPIEANEKLFF
cdr3_nt: TGTGCCAGCTCACCAATAGAAGCTAATGAAAAACTGTTTTTT

clone_size: NA
j_call: TRBJ2-5
v_call: TRBV6-5
d_call: TRBD1
cdr3_aa: CASSNRDRGLETQYF
cdr3_nt: TGTGCCAGCAGTAACCGGGACAGGGGGCTCGAGACCCAGTACTTC

clone_size: NA
j_call: TRBJ1-1
v_call: TRBV5-1
d_call: TRBD1
cdr3_aa: CASSLAGAGGNTEAFF
cdr3_nt: TGCGCCAGCAGCTTGGCCGGGGCAGGGGGCAACACTGAAGCTTTCTTT

clone_size: NA
j_call: TRBJ2-6
v_call: TRBV4-1
d_call: TRBD2
cdr3_aa: CASSQPGKGLAGASGANVLTF
cdr3_nt: TGCGCCAGCAGCCAACCCGGGAAAGGGCTAGCGGGAGCGTCTGGGGCCAACGTCCTGACTTTC

clone_size: NA
j_call: TRBJ2-1
v_call: TRBV7-2
d_call: TRBD2
cdr3_aa: CASSSLPGLAGNEQFF
cdr3_nt: TGTGCCAGCAGCTCCCTACCGGGACTAGCGGGAAATGAGCAGTTCTTC

clone_size: NA
j_call: TRBJ2-2
v_call: TRBV6-5
d_call: TRBD1
cdr3_aa: CASRPAGGVTGELFF
cdr3_nt: TGTGCCAGCAGACCTGCAGGGGGCGTCACCGGGGAGCTGTTTTTT

clone_size: NA
j_call: TRBJ2-1
v_call: TRBV18
d_call: NA
cdr3_aa: CASSPPGDLNTNEQFF
cdr3_nt: TGTGCCAGCTCACCACCGGGAGACCTGAATACAAATGAGCAGTTCTTC

clone_size: NA
j_call: TRBJ1-2
v_call: TRBV6-5
d_call: NA
cdr3_aa: CASSSIGEGYGYTF
cdr3_nt: TGTGCCAGCAGTTCCATCGGTGAGGGCTATGGCTACACCTTC

clone_size: NA
j_call: TRBJ1-1
v_call: TRBV10-3
d_call: NA
cdr3_aa: CAIASRGVVNTEAFF
cdr3_nt: TGTGCCATCGCGAGCCGGGGAGTCGTGAACACTGAAGCTTTCTTT

clone_size: NA
j_call: TRBJ1-5
v_call: TRBV7-2
d_call: NA
cdr3_aa: CASSLRGSGNQPQHF
cdr3_nt: TGTGCCAGCAGCCTTAGAGGAAGTGGCAATCAGCCCCAGCATTTT

clone_size: NA
j_call: TRBJ1-6
v_call: TRBV2
d_call: NA
cdr3_aa: CASSLTSPLHF
cdr3_nt: TGTGCCAGCAGTCTAACTTCACCCCTCCACTTT

clone_size: few
j_call: TRBJ2-1
v_call: TRBV6-1
d_call: TRBD2
cdr3_aa: CASSEWTSGENEQFF
cdr3_nt: TGTGCCAGCAGTGAATGGACTAGCGGGGAAAATGAGCAGTTCTTC

clone_size: NA
j_call: TRBJ2-1
v_call: TRBV28
d_call: TRBD2
cdr3_aa: CASSWASGRQYNEQFF
cdr3_nt: TGTGCCAGCAGTTGGGCTAGCGGGAGACAATACAATGAGCAGTTCTTC

clone_size: few
j_call: TRBJ1-1
v_call: TRBV30
d_call: NA
cdr3_aa: CAWMGGKNTEAFF
cdr3_nt: TGTGCCTGGATGGGGGGTAAGAACACTGAAGCTTTCTTT

clone_size: NA
j_call: TRBJ2-7
v_call: TRBV7-9
d_call: NA
cdr3_aa: CASSPDSAYEQYF
cdr3_nt: TGTGCCAGCAGCCCGGACTCTGCCTACGAGCAGTACTTC